This T cell receptor beta chain was captured by sequencing in a study of cytomegalovirus exposure and HLA in healthy donors. V was pared by 0 bases and J by 1 base, with 4 bases between. The length of the CDR3 is 13 residues. Germline V gene data show CDR1 as SGHNT and CDR2 as YYREEE (reference sequence). The PCR made use of 60 Vbeta and 13 Jbeta primers. Assay: immunoSEQ multiplex PCR; the TCRdb copy retains only in-frame clones and omits some. The profile shows some 100,000 clones, 65% to 75% of them singletons. Sequencing was done on a sample of PBMCs. The V call is TRBV5-4, the J call TRBJ1-1; D unresolved. This receptor was identified in a young woman in good health and CMV-seropositive. DNA of the CDR3: TGTGCCAGCAGCTTGGGGCCGAACACTGAAGCTTTCTTT. Residues: CASSLGPNTEAFF.